These 17 T cell receptor beta chains were sequenced from one sample in a study of blood T cell repertoires in COVID-19. Libraries were prepared by immunoSEQ multiplex PCR; TCRdb keeps only in-frame clonotypes and omits some of them. Of about 120,000 clones listed, over 65% are singletons. The sequenced sample consisted of peripheral blood. These receptors came from a woman of 80 years or more with acute or convalescent COVID-19.

V and J are TRBV19 and TRBJ1-2, with D possibly matching TRBD1 (5 bases). Germline V CDR1 and CDR2: LNHDA, SQIVND (reference sequence). Trimming cost V 4 bases and J 4 bases, with 19 bases left between them. CDR3 size: 16 residues. The chain's CDR3 is CASSTLMGGVTYGYTF. The CDR3 bases are TGTGCCAGTAGTACCCTTATGGGAGGGGTGACCTATGGCTACACCTTC.

The chain couples TRBV4-1 to TRBJ2-1; 10 bases are a match to TRBD1. The germline CDR1 and CDR2 sequences are MGHRA and YSYEKL. Germline trimming cut 0 bases from V and 12 bases from J; bases unmatched to any gene: 14. This CDR3 is built from 17 residues. DNA for the CDR3: TGCGCCAGCAGCCAAGATCCAGCGGGGACAGGGGTTTCACGGCAGTTCTTC. Translated, it gives CASSQDPAGTGVSRQFF.

The table lists this clone with a count of one. This rearrangement joins TRBV25-1 to TRBJ1-3, with 10 bases lining up with TRBD1. Germline V gene lookup returns CDR1 MGHDK and CDR2 SYGVNS. After removal of 7 bases from V and 6 bases from J, the junction contained 6 bases not matched to a gene. The CDR3 loop spans 14 amino acids. The CDR3 DNA sequence: TGTGCCAGCACCGAGACAGGGGGCCAAAACACCATATATTTT. It yields the protein CASTETGGQNTIYF.

About this clone itself: The germline gene is not matched at one end of the junction; a read error may be the cause. The chain joins TRBV6-5 to TRBJ1-2; D might be TRBD1 (6 bases). The germline V gene has CDR1 MNHEY and CDR2 SVGAGI. CDR3 length: 15 residues. The CDR3 region is CASKKGVQGNYGYTF. In DNA, the CDR3 is TGTGCCAGCAAGAAAGGAGTACAGGGAAACTACGGCTACACCTTC.

The rearrangement joins TRBV12-3 or TRBV12-4 to TRBJ1-2, with D unclear. The CDR3 has 13 residues. The ends were cut back, 5 bases at V and 7 bases at J, with 14 bases in the middle. In nucleotides, the CDR3 is TGTGCCAGCAGTAATGACCCAGCAGGTGGCTACACCTTC. Translation: CASSNDPAGGYTF.

Here the CDR3 reads CASSPGQEGDTQYF. CDR3 bases: TGCGCCAGCAGTCCCGGACAGGAGGGAGATACGCAGTATTTT. This chain connects TRBV5-1 to TRBJ2-3, with a weak D call TRBD1 (7 bases). Germline CDR1 reads SGHRS; CDR2 reads YFSETQ. The V gene lost 5 bases and the J gene lost 5 bases, with 15 bases spanning the gap. This CDR3 comprises 14 residues.

This clone came up once. The chain links TRBV7-2 to TRBJ2-1, with 9 nucleotides matching TRBD1. The CDR3 covers 15 residues. J lost 1 base, V lost 5 bases, and 3 bases had no gene match. Per germline, CDR1 SGHTA and CDR2 FQGNSA. The CDR3 DNA follows: TGTGCCAGCAGCCCGGGACAGGGATCCTACAATGAGCAGTTCTTC. Translated: CASSPGQGSYNEQFF. Complete variable domain (other parts from reference TRBV7-2 and TRBJ2-1): GAGVSQSPSNKVTEKGKDVELRCDPISGHTALYWYRQSLGQGLEFLIYFQGNSAPDKSGLPSDRFSAERTGGSVSTLTIQRTQQEDSAVYLCASSPGQGSYNEQFFGPGTRLTVL.

As concerns this clone: This specimen includes other DNA sequences encoding the same CDR3. The chain uses TRBV6-2 or TRBV6-3 and TRBJ2-1; no clear D gene. Deletions cut 3 bases from V and 2 bases from J, with 11 bases between. Germline V gene sequence: CDR1 MNHEY, CDR2 SVGEGT. CDR3 length: 15 amino acids. The CDR3 spells CASSYSSDPYNEQFF. The DNA for the CDR3 is TGTGCCAGCAGTTATTCAAGCGACCCCTACAATGAGCAGTTCTTC.

J is TRBJ2-3 and V is TRBV2; TRBD2 matches at 8 bases. The CDR3 consists of 15 residues. V shed 7 bases, J shed 1 base, and the junction held 7 bases outside the gene matches. Per germline, CDR1 SNHLY and CDR2 FYNNEI. The CDR3 spells CASKRGGSRTDTQYF. DNA for the CDR3: TGTGCCAGCAAACGGGGGGGATCACGCACAGATACGCAGTATTTT.

The rearrangement links TRBV11-3 to TRBJ2-1; weak D call: TRBD2 (5 bases). The CDR3 sequence is 15 residues long. Germline V lookup: CDR1 SGHNT, CDR2 YENEEA. Deletions cut 2 bases from V and 2 bases from J, with 10 bases between. In DNA, the CDR3 is TGTGCCAGCAGCTTACTCCCCGGGGCCTACAATGAGCAGTTCTTC. Protein product: CASSLLPGAYNEQFF.

The chain combines TRBV5-1 with TRBJ1-3; 9 bases match TRBD1. J lost 0 bases, V lost 2 bases, and 6 bases had no gene match. From germline, CDR1 is SGHRS and CDR2 YFSETQ. There are 17 residues in the CDR3. CDR3 loop: CASSLRTGAGSGNTIYF. As DNA, the CDR3 is TGCGCCAGCAGCTTAAGGACAGGGGCCGGCTCTGGAAACACCATATATTTT. The variable domain in full, with the rest retrieved from reference TRBV5-1 and TRBJ1-3, is KAGVTQTPRYLIKTRGQQVTLSCSPISGHRSVSWYQQTPGQGLQFLFEYFSETQRNKGNFPGRFSGRQFSNSRSEMNVSTLELGDSALYLCASSLRTGAGSGNTIYFGEGSWLTVV.

This sequence joins TRBV21-1 and TRBJ2-7; TRBD1 is the table's D call and was not checked against the DNA. TRBV21-1 is annotated as a pseudogene. The CDR3 length is 13 residues. The CDR3 DNA reads TGTGCCAGCAGCGCAGGGGACAGGGAGAGGGAGTACTTC. Residues: CASSAGDREREYF.

This clone occurred once. The rearrangement joins TRBV30 to TRBJ1-2; tentatively, D is TRBD1 (6 bases). Trimming pared 2 bases from V and 4 bases from J, leaving 11 bases between. This CDR3 is 13 amino acids long. Germline CDR1 reads GTSNPN; CDR2 reads SVGIG (reference sequence). The CDR3 DNA is TGTGCCTGGAGTCCGGGACAATTCTATGGCTACACCTTC. This translates into CAWSPGQFYGYTF.

The V call is TRBV4-1, the J call TRBJ2-5; D unresolved. Per the germline V gene, CDR1 is MGHRA and CDR2 is YSYEKL. V lost 0 bases, J lost 2 bases, and 13 bases lay in between. The CDR3 runs to 16 residues. DNA for the CDR3: TGCGCCAGCAGCCAAGAATCTTTGCGGCGGCAAGAGACCCAGTACTTC. Amino acids: CASSQESLRRQETQYF.

This clone has just a few counts. The rearrangement uses TRBV6-5 and TRBJ2-7; a weak D match, TRBD1 (6 bases). Trimming removed 6 bases from V and 2 bases from J, with 14 bases in between. This CDR3 has 14 residues. Per the germline V gene, CDR1 is MNHEY and CDR2 is SVGAGI. CDR3 region: CASSTISGAYEQYF. DNA for the CDR3: TGTGCCAGCAGCACCATTTCAGGGGCCTACGAGCAGTACTTC.

The rearrangement joins TRBV19 to TRBJ1-4; 8 bases are shared with TRBD1. CDR1 is LNHDA, CDR2 SQIVND, per germline (reference sequence). J was trimmed by 8 bases and V by 5 bases; bases with no gene match: 7. The CDR3 length is 14 residues. The CDR3 region is CASSAGGGLEKLFF. The CDR3 DNA follows: TGTGCCAGTAGTGCAGGGGGCGGACTCGAAAAACTGTTTTTT.

J is TRBJ2-7 and V is TRBV6-5, with TRBD1 matching 12 bases. Germline V gene sequence: CDR1 MNHEY, CDR2 SVGAGI. The trim removed 10 bases at V and 5 bases at J, leaving 12 bases unmatched. The CDR3 contains 15 residues. Here the CDR3 reads CATDPAGTGGNEQYF. In nucleotides, the CDR3 is TGTGCCACCGATCCTGCCGGGACAGGGGGCAACGAGCAGTACTTC.